The 9 T cell receptor beta chains in this list originate from one sample, sequenced in a study of memory CD4+ T cells and cytomegalovirus serostatus. Single viable CD3+CD4+CD8-CD45RO+ cells were sorted as the memory CD4+ T cells. Here immunoSEQ multiplex PCR was the method, and the copy in TCRdb shows in-frame clones only, minus some. The top ten clones hold more than 1.5% of a sample with 50,000 or so clones, roughly 79% of them seen once. Sample: memory CD4+ T cells from blood. The receptors stem from an adult in good health and CMV-seronegative.

In nucleotides, the CDR3 is TGTGCCAGCAAGCCAACCGGGAGGTCTGAAGCTTTCTTT. It encodes CASKPTGRSEAFF. The gene calls are TRBV6-1 and TRBJ1-1; no reliable D call. The CDR3 has 13 residues. The V and J ends lost 7 bases and 6 bases respectively, with 15 bases between them. Germline values: CDR1 MNHNS, CDR2 SASEGT.

The chain employs TRBV7-2 and TRBJ2-7; tentative D call: TRBD1 (6 bases). V lost 2 bases and J 6 bases, leaving 11 bases between the germline ends. Germline CDR1 and CDR2: SGHTA and FQGNSA. CDR3 size: 13 residues. The CDR3 nucleotides are TGTGCCAGCAGCTTAACAGGGAAAGGCGAGCAGTACTTC. Translated, it gives CASSLTGKGEQYF.

In this sample, this clone turned up once. The chain is built from TRBV9 and TRBJ1-3; TRBD1 agrees at 9 bases. The CDR3 totals 14 residues. The J segment lost 4 bases and the V segment lost 5 bases, leaving 4 bases of the junction unmatched. In germline, CDR1 is SGDLS, CDR2 YYNGEE. The CDR3 DNA reads TGTGCCAGCAGTACAGGGACAGGGGGAAACACCATATATTTT. Translating gives CASSTGTGGNTIYF.

This clone came up a few times. The chain carries TRBV6-6 and TRBJ2-1; 12 bases are a match to TRBD2. Trimming at V came to 4 bases and at J to 10 bases, leaving 5 bases not matched to a gene. CDR3 length: 14 amino acids. Germline assignment: CDR1 MNHNY and CDR2 SVGAGI (reference sequence). The CDR3 reads CASSLTSGSLEQFF. The DNA of the CDR3 is TGTGCCAGCAGTTTGACTAGCGGGAGTTTAGAGCAGTTCTTC.

The rearrangement uses TRBV28 and TRBJ2-3, with no clear D. CDR3 size: 12 residues. Deletions cut 2 bases from V and 3 bases from J, with 3 bases between. Germline CDR1 and CDR2: MDHEN and SYDVKM. The CDR3 here is CASSLQTDTQYF. CDR3 nucleotides: TGTGCCAGCAGTTTACAAACAGATACGCAGTATTTT. Supplemented by reference TRBV28 and TRBJ2-3, the full variable domain reads DVKVTQSSRYLVKRTGEKVFLECVQDMDHENMFWYRQDPGLGLRLIYFSYDVKMKEKGDIPEGYSVSREKKERFSLILESASTNQTSMYLCASSLQTDTQYFGPGTRLTVL.

The V and J genes are TRBV28 and TRBJ1-2; D gene unclear. The V gene's germline CDR1 is MDHEN and CDR2 SYDVKM. This CDR3 comprises 13 residues. V was clipped by 2 bases and J by 4 bases, with 8 bases between them. CDR3 amino acids: CASSLRRVYGYTF. CDR3 bases: TGTGCCAGCAGTTTAAGGCGGGTCTATGGCTACACCTTC.

The chain couples TRBV9 to TRBJ2-2; no definite D call. Looked up from germline, CDR1 is SGDLS and CDR2 is YYNGEE. The CDR3 contains 15 residues. V was trimmed by 4 bases and J by 4 bases, leaving 14 bases between them. For the CDR3, the DNA is TGTGCCAGCAGCCCCCGCCTCCCTGGCACCGGGGAGCTGTTTTTT. This translates into CASSPRLPGTGELFF.

This clone was counted a single time. This chain joins TRBV5-5 and TRBJ2-3; 13 nucleotides match TRBD2. The V gene's germline CDR1 is SGHKS and CDR2 YYEKEE (reference sequence). Germline trimming cut 2 bases from V and 6 bases from J; bases unmatched to any gene: 6. CDR3 length: 16 residues. CDR3: CASSFSLAGGRDTQYF. The CDR3 coding sequence is TGTGCCAGCAGCTTTTCACTAGCGGGGGGGCGTGATACGCAGTATTTT.

A single count supports this clone. The J gene is TRBJ2-3, the V gene TRBV10-3, with TRBD2 matching over 7 bases. The germline CDR1 and CDR2 sequences are ENHRY and SYGVKD. V shed 2 bases, J shed 0 bases, and the junction held 5 bases outside the gene matches. This CDR3 is 16 amino acids long. CDR3 nucleotides: TGTGCCATCAGTGAGAGGGTAGCGGGTAGCACAGATACGCAGTATTTT. Its translation: CAISERVAGSTDTQYF.